Following are 12 T cell receptor beta chains from one sample sequenced in a study of T cell repertoires in ileal Crohn's disease. Profiled with immunoSEQ multiplex PCR; TCRdb holds only in-frame clones, not every one. Among 3,400 or so clones, about four fifths were seen once, and the ten largest hold 7.6%. Sequencing was carried out using ileal tissue. The receptors shown here come from an adult with Crohn's disease.

This clone was counted once. The J gene is TRBJ1-5, the V gene TRBV5-5; D may be TRBD1 (5 bases). CDR1 and CDR2 (germline): SGHKS, YYEKEE (reference sequence). This CDR3 is 14 amino acids long. Trimming cost V 3 bases and J 6 bases, with 13 bases left between them. DNA for the CDR3: TGTGCCAGCAGCTACGGACATTCAAGTCAGCCCCAGCATTTT. Translating gives CASSYGHSSQPQHF.

The chain uses TRBV11-2 and TRBJ2-7, with D uncertain. The V end lost 1 base, the J end lost 3 bases, and 16 bases lay between the germline ends. Germline-derived CDR1 and CDR2 are SGHAT and FQNNGV. The length of the CDR3 is 16 residues. CDR3 nucleotide sequence: TGTGCCAGCAGCTTAGGCAACCTAGTAGCCCACTACGAGCAGTACTTC. Its protein product is CASSLGNLVAHYEQYF.

This chain uses TRBV6-1 with TRBJ2-7; D might be TRBD1 (6 bases). V lost 7 bases and J lost 3, with 16 bases in between. The CDR3 has 14 amino acids. CDR1 MNHNS and CDR2 SASEGT come from the germline V gene. The chain's CDR3 is CASTSGQTHYEQYF. In DNA form, the CDR3 reads TGTGCCAGCACGAGCGGACAGACACACTACGAGCAGTACTTC.

V and J are TRBV6-6 and TRBJ1-1; D gene unclear. Trimming cost V 6 bases and J 2 bases, with 7 bases left between them. The CDR3 consists of 12 residues. Germline-derived CDR1 and CDR2 are MNHNY and SVGAGI (reference sequence). The CDR3 is CASRLPNTEAFF. The CDR3 coding sequence is TGTGCCAGCAGACTGCCTAACACTGAAGCTTTCTTT.

This clone was picked up one time. The J gene is TRBJ1-6, the V gene TRBV19; 8 bases fit TRBD1. The V segment lost 3 bases and the J segment 7 bases; nucleotides outside the gene matches: 11. The CDR3 spans 17 residues. Germline assignment: CDR1 LNHDA and CDR2 SQIVND (reference sequence). The CDR3 DNA follows: TGTGCCAGTAGTATCGTAGTGGACAGGGCATCCAATTCACCCCTCCACTTT. Its translation is CASSIVVDRASNSPLHF.

The gene calls are TRBV30 and TRBJ2-5, with D unresolved. Germline CDR1 GTSNPN, CDR2 SVGIG (reference sequence). With 5 bases removed from V and 0 bases from J, the gap between germline ends came to 4 bases. The CDR3 has 11 residues. The CDR3 reads CAWGNQETQYF. In DNA, the CDR3 is TGTGCCTGGGGCAACCAAGAGACCCAGTACTTC.

The chain combines TRBV6-5 with TRBJ1-5, with D uncertain. The CDR3 is made up of 13 amino acids. V was clipped by 2 bases and J by 7 bases, with 9 bases between them. Germline assignment: CDR1 MNHEY and CDR2 SVGAGI. CDR3 nucleotides: TGTGCCAGCAGTTACACGTCAGAACAGCCCCAGCATTTT. This translates into CASSYTSEQPQHF.

The V call is TRBV7-2, the J call TRBJ2-1, with TRBD2 matching 8 bases. After removal of 6 bases from V and 8 bases from J, the junction contained 12 bases not matched to a gene. The CDR3 runs 15 residues. Germline V gene sequence: CDR1 SGHTA, CDR2 FQGNSA. This CDR3 reads CASRPSSGSFHEQFF. For the CDR3, the DNA is TGTGCCAGCAGGCCTTCGAGCGGGAGTTTTCATGAGCAGTTCTTC. Supplemented by reference TRBV7-2 and TRBJ2-1, the full variable domain reads GAGVSQSPSNKVTEKGKDVELRCDPISGHTALYWYRQSLGQGLEFLIYFQGNSAPDKSGLPSDRFSAERTGGSVSTLTIQRTQQEDSAVYLCASRPSSGSFHEQFFGPGTRLTVL.

V and J are TRBV7-2 and TRBJ1-2; 8 bases match TRBD1. This CDR3 has 15 amino acids. Germline CDR1 is SGHTA and CDR2 is FQGNSA. With V trimmed by 5 bases and J by 8 bases, 13 bases remained unmatched. CDR3 protein: CASSPGQGQGEGYTF. Here the CDR3 DNA reads TGTGCCAGCAGCCCCGGACAGGGACAAGGTGAAGGCTACACCTTC.

The genes are TRBV29-1 and TRBJ1-2; D is unresolved. Trimming took 2 bases from V and 3 from J, leaving 10 bases between them. CDR1 and CDR2 from the germline V gene are SQVTM and ANQGSEA. The CDR3 has 13 amino acids. The CDR3 DNA reads TGCAGCGTTGAAAATGCGGGAGACTATGGCTACACCTTC. This gives the protein CSVENAGDYGYTF.

A single count supports this clone. The rearrangement links TRBV7-2 to TRBJ2-7, with TRBD2 matching over 11 bases. This CDR3 comprises 17 residues. V lost 1 base and J lost 4; bases outside the gene matches: 9. Germline CDR1 reads SGHTA; CDR2 reads FQGNSA. The CDR3 spells CASSLDQTSGSSYEQYV. CDR3 bases: TGTGCCAGCAGCTTAGATCAAACTAGCGGGAGTTCTTACGAGCAGTACGTC.

V and J are TRBV2 and TRBJ1-1, with 7 nucleotides matching TRBD1. The CDR3 runs to 14 residues. Germline V lookup: CDR1 SNHLY, CDR2 FYNNEI. The V segment lost 3 bases and the J segment 6 bases; nucleotides outside the gene matches: 7. The CDR3 nucleotides are TGTGCCAGCAGTGAGGGCAGGGGGTTCGCTGAAGCTTTCTTT. This gives the protein CASSEGRGFAEAFF.